The 2 T cell receptor beta chains reported below all come from one sample, sequenced in a study of blood T cell repertoires in COVID-19. Sequencing used immunoSEQ multiplex PCR; TCRdb keeps in-frame clones, though not all of them. This sample has about 90,000 clones, with roughly 90% found just once. What was sequenced was peripheral blood. The receptors stem from a man aged 45-65 years with COVID-19, enrolled during active disease.

This rearrangement joins TRBV27 to TRBJ1-1; 7 nucleotides match TRBD1. The germline CDR1 and CDR2 sequences are MNHEY and SMNVEV (reference sequence). This CDR3 contains 13 residues. V dropped 6 bases and J dropped 2; count of bases not matched to a gene: 3. As DNA, the CDR3 is TGTGCCAGCAGGAGACAGGGCAACACTGAAGCTTTCTTT. It codes for CASRRQGNTEAFF.

The J gene is TRBJ2-2, the V gene TRBV7-8; a weak D match, TRBD1 (5 bases). The germline V gene has CDR1 SGHVS and CDR2 FQNEAQ. The V gene lost 3 bases and the J gene lost 4 bases, with 15 bases spanning the gap. This CDR3 has 16 residues. The CDR3 DNA is TGTGCCAGCAGCTTTTCCCAGGGAAGCAGCACCGGGGAGCTGTTTTTT. Translation: CASSFSQGSSTGELFF. The full variable domain, its missing parts supplied by reference TRBV7-8 and TRBJ2-2, is GAGVSQSPRYKVAKRGQDVALRCDPISGHVSLFWYQQALGQGPEFLTYFQNEAQLDKSGLPSDRFFAERPEGSVSTLKIQRTQQEDSAVYLCASSFSQGSSTGELFFGEGSRLTVL.